The 22 T cell receptor beta chains listed next were all sequenced from one sample in a study of T cells in Graves' hyperthyroidism and ophthalmopathy. Amplified TCR beta CDR3 regions derived from RNA transcripts. Using the HTBI primer set, a first-round RT-PCR was run on the TCR CDR3. TCRdb redid the calling of the multiplex PCR reads with MiXCR, one entry per CDR3 protein. The data hold some 350,000 distinct CDR3 sequences, with roughly 25% observed a single time. Sequences were obtained from blood. These TCRs come from a man aged 45 to 65 with Graves' hyperthyroidism.

This clonotype was counted at least ten times. This sequence joins TRBV7-6 and TRBJ2-7; D remains ambiguous. Germline loops: CDR1 SGHVS, CDR2 FNYEAQ. This CDR3 has 15 amino acids. The V end was cut by 3 bases, the J end by 7 bases, with 19 bases between. CDR3 protein: CASSLAQGPTEEQYF. The CDR3 region has the DNA TGTGCCAGCAGCTTGGCACAAGGTCCCACGGAAGAGCAGTACTTC.

This clonotype was picked up a small number of times. This chain links TRBV27 with TRBJ2-7, with D possibly being TRBD1 (6 bases). There are 14 residues in the CDR3. Germline CDR1 is MNHEY and CDR2 is SMNVEV (reference sequence). V lost 5 bases and J 6 bases, leaving 17 bases between the germline ends. CDR3 nucleotide sequence: TGTGCCAGCAGTCCCCGTGAGGGGGTCGGCGAGCAGTACTTC. The encoded protein is CASSPREGVGEQYF.

The chain uses TRBV5-1 and TRBJ2-2, with 9 bases aligning to TRBD1. The length of the CDR3 is 18 residues. Losses at the gene ends were 4 bases for V and 0 bases for J; bases not matched to a gene: 10. CDR1 and CDR2 (germline): SGHRS, YFSETQ. The CDR3 sequence: CASSTRQGGTTNTGELFF. CDR3 DNA sequence: TGCGCCAGCAGCACCCGACAGGGGGGAACTACGAACACCGGGGAGCTGTTTTTT.

This clonotype showed up just a few times. The chain has TRBV27 and TRBJ2-1, with D maybe TRBD1 (6 bases). Germline-derived CDR1 and CDR2 are MNHEY and SMNVEV (reference sequence). The CDR3 totals 13 residues. V dropped 7 bases and J dropped 3 bases, with 10 bases sitting between them. The CDR3 here is CASIPTGYNEQFF. As DNA, the CDR3 is TGTGCCAGCATTCCGACAGGCTACAATGAGCAGTTCTTC.

This clonotype was counted at least ten times. This chain uses TRBV7-8 with TRBJ2-5; 7 bases map to TRBD2. CDR3 size: 15 residues. CDR1 is SGHVS, CDR2 FQNEAQ, per germline. Trimming took 1 base from V and 0 from J; bases not matched to a gene: 2. CDR3 protein: CASSLGLADQETQYF. CDR3 nucleotides: TGTGCCAGCAGCTTAGGTCTAGCGGACCAAGAGACCCAGTACTTC.

This clonotype was seen repeatedly, ten times or more. The chain has TRBV12-3 or TRBV12-4 and TRBJ2-5; possibly TRBD2 for D (5 bases). V was shortened by 6 bases and J by 4 bases, with 12 bases between the two germline ends. The CDR3 contains 13 residues. CDR3 nucleotide sequence: TGTGCCAGCAGCCGGGGAATGGGAGAGACCCAGTACTTC. Translated: CASSRGMGETQYF.

A remark on this clonotype: A much more abundant neighbour one base away suggests this may be a read error. The chain employs TRBV15 and TRBJ2-3, with TRBD2 matching over 7 bases. The CDR3 has 14 residues. With V trimmed by 5 bases and J by 1 base, 3 bases remained unmatched. CDR1 is LNHNV and CDR2 is YYDKDF in the germline V gene (reference sequence). In DNA, the CDR3 is TGTGCCACCAGCCCTCTAGCGGGCACAGATACGCAGTATTTT. Encoded protein: CATSPLAGTDTQYF.

The V and J genes are TRBV5-1 and TRBJ2-3; D perhaps matches TRBD2 (6 bases). The CDR3 is 15 amino acids. Germline-derived CDR1 and CDR2 are SGHRS and YFSETQ. V was trimmed by 4 bases and J by 1 base, leaving 13 bases between them. CDR3 protein: CASSNSGGGTDTQYF. CDR3 DNA sequence: TGCGCCAGCAGCAATAGCGGAGGGGGCACAGATACGCAGTATTTT. The full variable domain, its missing parts supplied by reference TRBV5-1 and TRBJ2-3, is KAGVTQTPRYLIKTRGQQVTLSCSPISGHRSVSWYQQTPGQGLQFLFEYFSETQRNKGNFPGRFSGRQFSNSRSEMNVSTLELGDSALYLCASSNSGGGTDTQYFGPGTRLTVL.

This clonotype was recorded only once. A much larger clone differs from this one at a single base, so this may be a read error. The rearrangement uses TRBV5-1 and TRBJ2-5; no definite D call. Germline V gene lookup returns CDR1 SGHRS and CDR2 YFSETQ. This CDR3 contains 15 residues. The CDR3 loop reads CAGSLVSLSQETQYF. CDR3 coding DNA: TGCGCCGGCAGCTTGGTGTCACTATCCCAAGAGACCCAGTACTTC.

This clonotype showed up many times. This chain joins TRBV7-9 and TRBJ2-5, with D possibly being TRBD1 or TRBD2 (5 bases each). This CDR3 has 12 amino acids. Trimming stripped 11 bases from V and 3 bases from J, with 13 bases between. CDR1 and CDR2 (germline): SEHNR, FQNEAQ (reference sequence). The CDR3 loop reads CAGGRDEETQYF. In DNA form, the CDR3 reads TGTGCCGGGGGACGCGACGAAGAGACCCAGTACTTC.

The rearrangement joins TRBV10-3 to TRBJ2-5, with a tentative D call TRBD1 (7 bases). The length of the CDR3 is 13 residues. Trimming removed 5 bases at V and 4 bases at J, with 11 bases between. Per germline, CDR1 ENHRY and CDR2 SYGVKD. The chain's CDR3 is CAISYRGGETQYF. CDR3 bases: TGTGCCATCAGTTACAGGGGAGGAGAGACCCAGTACTTC.

The rearrangement joins TRBV5-4 to TRBJ2-2, with 8 bases identical to TRBD1. Germline trimming cut 4 bases from V and 3 bases from J; bases unmatched to any gene: 8. The CDR3 length is 16 residues. CDR1 SGHNT and CDR2 YYREEE come from the germline V gene (reference sequence). The CDR3: CASSPLQGVDTGELFF. In DNA, the CDR3 is TGTGCCAGCAGCCCTTTACAGGGGGTGGACACCGGGGAGCTGTTTTTT.

This clonotype has more than one count but fewer than ten. This chain links TRBV5-5 with TRBJ1-1; 9 bases agree with TRBD1. Germline trimming cut 4 bases from V and 1 base from J; bases unmatched to any gene: 2. This CDR3 has 14 residues. Germline assignment: CDR1 SGHKS and CDR2 YYEKEE (reference sequence). CDR3 sequence (DNA): TGTGCCAGCAGCAAGGGACAGGGGAACACTGAAGCTTTCTTT. It encodes CASSKGQGNTEAFF.

In its sample, this clonotype was seen a few times. The chain is built from TRBV19 and TRBJ1-5, with TRBD1 as a possible D gene (6 bases). The length of the CDR3 is 15 residues. The germline CDR1 and CDR2 sequences are LNHDA and SQIVND (reference sequence). V gave up 5 bases and J gave up 1 base, with 12 bases separating them. The CDR3 DNA reads as TGTGCCAGTAGTTACGCAGGGACAAGCAATCAGCCCCAGCATTTT. Translated: CASSYAGTSNQPQHF.

This clonotype is a singleton in its sample. The chain carries TRBV19 and TRBJ1-6; the D is unclear. Per the germline V gene, CDR1 is LNHDA and CDR2 is SQIVND (reference sequence). The CDR3 contains 14 residues. The CDR3 bases are TGTGGTTCTAGGGAGGACTCCTATAATTCACCCCTCCACTTT. This sequence encodes CGSREDSYNSPLHF.

This chain joins TRBV7-9 and TRBJ2-1; D possibly corresponds to TRBD1 (6 bases). Between the trimmed V and J ends, which lost 4 bases and 8 bases, there was a span of 12 bases. Germline V lookup: CDR1 SEHNR, CDR2 FQNEAQ (reference sequence). This CDR3 is built from 13 residues. The CDR3 region is CASSWTQGYEQFF. In DNA form, the CDR3 reads TGTGCCAGCAGCTGGACTCAGGGGTATGAGCAGTTCTTC.

This clonotype was seen repeatedly, ten times or more. The genes are TRBV3-1 and TRBJ1-1; 8 bases are shared with TRBD1. The germline V gene has CDR1 LGHDT and CDR2 YNNKEL (reference sequence). CDR3 length: 15 residues. V shed 3 bases and J 2 bases; nucleotides not matched to a gene: 5. CDR3 nucleotide sequence: TGTGCCAGCAGCCATAGGGACAGGACTAACACTGAAGCTTTCTTT. Translated: CASSHRDRTNTEAFF.

The rearrangement links TRBV6-2 or TRBV6-3 to TRBJ2-6; D tentatively fits TRBD1 or TRBD2 (5 bases each). V gave up 5 bases and J gave up 1 base, with 6 bases separating them. The length of the CDR3 is 14 residues. Germline V gives CDR1 MNHEY, CDR2 SVGEGT. The CDR3 loop reads CASSEGSGANVLTF. In DNA, the CDR3 is TGTGCCAGCAGTGAGGGGTCTGGGGCCAACGTCCTGACTTTC.

This clonotype was picked up many times. The V and J genes are TRBV5-1 and TRBJ2-5, with D perhaps matching TRBD1 (6 bases). The CDR3 covers 16 residues. Deletions cut 0 bases from V and 1 base from J, with 13 bases between. Germline CDR1 reads SGHRS; CDR2 reads YFSETQ. CDR3 in amino acids: CASSLAAWTAQETQYF. CDR3 in DNA: TGCGCCAGCAGCTTGGCGGCGTGGACAGCCCAAGAGACCCAGTACTTC.

This clonotype was counted a few times. The chain employs TRBV28 and TRBJ1-5; 8 bases are a match to TRBD1. In germline, CDR1 is MDHEN, CDR2 SYDVKM. Losses at the gene ends were 6 bases for V and 7 bases for J; bases not matched to a gene: 5. The length of the CDR3 is 13 residues. CDR3 coding DNA: TGTGCCAGCAGCGAGGACAGGGCCCAGCCCCAGCATTTT. Its protein is CASSEDRAQPQHF.

This clonotype has just one count. At one end the junction does not follow the germline gene, possibly because of a read error. The chain links TRBV6-1 to TRBJ2-7; 11 nucleotides match TRBD2. CDR3 size: 15 residues. Germline CDR1 MNHNS, CDR2 SASEGT. DNA for the CDR3: TGTGCCAGCAGCCCAACTAGCGGGAGTAGGTACGAGCAGTGCTTC. Residues: CASSPTSGSRYEQCF.

The chain combines TRBV5-1 with TRBJ2-5, with D unclear. CDR3 length: 13 amino acids. CDR1 SGHRS and CDR2 YFSETQ come from the germline V gene. Trimming shortened V by 2 bases and J by 1 base, and 6 bases separated the two germline ends. DNA of the CDR3: TGCGCCAGCAGCTTCGGACCCCAAGAGACCCAGTACTTC. As protein: CASSFGPQETQYF.